The clone carrying this T cell receptor (beta chain) was observed once. Unstimulated regulatory T cells (CD4+CD25+CD127-), CD4+CD25- non-regulatory cells, CD4 and CD8 cells were FACS-sorted from thawed PBMCs. These data are taken from a study of Tregs in tolerant kidney transplant recipients. The V end lost 6 bases, the J end lost 3 bases, and 15 bases lay between the germline ends. In germline, CDR1 is MNHEY, CDR2 SVGAGI. This CDR3 region has 15 residues. Method: immunoSEQ multiplex PCR; TCRdb's copy keeps in-frame clones and lacks some. Of about 240,000 clones in the sample, 65% to 85% were seen once.

The rearrangement uses TRBV6-5 and TRBJ1-5; D might be TRBD1 (6 bases). Material for sequencing was CD4+ T cells from blood. This clonotype was obtained from a human donor in good health. CDR3 region: CASRPTGRFNQPQHF. Here the CDR3 DNA reads TGTGCCAGCAGACCCACAGGGAGATTCAATCAGCCCCAGCATTTT.